These T cell receptor beta chains were read from a single sample in a study of blood T cell repertoires in COVID-19. Profiled with immunoSEQ multiplex PCR; TCRdb holds only in-frame clones, not every one. Here the sample spans about 400,000 clones, 86% being singletons. The sample taken for sequencing was peripheral blood. All receptors derive from a woman between 25 and 40 years old with active or convalescent COVID-19. Each CDR3 is given with its conserved first and last residue. The D gene is left open where the match is weak. Clone sizes are given selectively: once, few, many, or a class where the clone is expanded.

cdr3_aa cdr3_nt j_call clone_size d_call v_call
CASAGPSYGYTF TGTGCCAGCGCGGGGCCGAGCTATGGCTACACCTTC TRBJ1-2 NA NA TRBV27
CASSTTSGMGEQYF TGTGCCAGCAGCACGACTAGCGGGATGGGGGAGCAGTACTTC TRBJ2-7 few TRBD2 TRBV5-4
CASTLDSFSEAFF TGTGCCAGCACCTTGGACAGCTTCTCAGAAGCTTTCTTT TRBJ1-1 NA NA TRBV2
CASSLGEGPLDYGYTF TGCGCCAGCAGCCTCGGGGAGGGGCCACTAGACTATGGCTACACCTTC TRBJ1-2 NA NA TRBV5-1
CASSVTGENTEAFF TGTGCCAGCTCCGTGACAGGCGAGAACACTGAAGCTTTCTTT TRBJ1-1 NA NA TRBV6-5
CASSQLAGSKTQYF TGTGCCAGCAGCCAATTGGCAGGGTCCAAGACCCAGTACTTC TRBJ2-5 NA NA TRBV3-1/TRBV3-2
CAVSGRPTDTQYF TGTGCCGTTAGCGGGAGACCCACAGATACGCAGTATTTT TRBJ2-3 NA TRBD2 TRBV27
CASSLIPFRGPYNEQFF TGTGCCAGCAGCCTTATCCCATTTCGTGGGCCCTACAATGAGCAGTTCTTC TRBJ2-1 NA NA TRBV11-2
CASSFKSGGAFNEQFF TGTGCCAGCAGCTTCAAGAGCGGGGGGGCCTTCAATGAGCAGTTCTTC TRBJ2-1 NA TRBD2 TRBV7-8
CASSFDRVREKLFF TGTGCCAGCAGCTTCGACAGGGTGCGGGAAAAACTGTTTTTT TRBJ1-4 NA TRBD1 TRBV7-8
CASKMDRSSYNEQFF TGTGCCAGCAAGATGGACAGGTCTTCCTACAATGAGCAGTTCTTC TRBJ2-1 few TRBD1 TRBV6-5
CASSFGGKDSTDTQYF TGTGCCAGCAGTTTCGGCGGGAAAGACAGCACAGATACGCAGTATTTT TRBJ2-3 NA NA TRBV6-5
CASSLVPRTIISYEQYF TGTGCCAGCAGCTTAGTACCCCGGACTATCATCTCCTACGAGCAGTACTTC TRBJ2-7 NA NA TRBV7-2
CTSSPPSGGNTGELFF TGCACCAGCAGTCCGCCTAGCGGGGGGAACACCGGGGAGCTGTTTTTT TRBJ2-2 NA NA TRBV1
CASSRLTYQETQYF TGTGCCAGCAGTCGACTAACTTACCAAGAGACCCAGTACTTC TRBJ2-5 NA NA TRBV6-5
CAWSVVRTSVYSGANVLTF TGTGCCTGGAGTGTAGTGAGGACTAGCGTGTACTCTGGGGCCAACGTCCTGACTTTC TRBJ2-6 NA TRBD2 TRBV30
CASSSDGGVYNEQFF TGTGCCAGCAGCTCAGACGGGGGGGTTTACAATGAGCAGTTCTTC TRBJ2-1 NA TRBD2 TRBV7-2
CASSQEGLAGTNEQFF TGTGCCAGCAGCCAAGAGGGGCTAGCGGGGACCAATGAGCAGTTCTTC TRBJ2-1 NA TRBD2 TRBV3-1/TRBV3-2
CASSERGGYGYTF TGTGCCAGCAGTGAACGGGGAGGCTATGGCTACACCTTC TRBJ1-2 NA NA TRBV2
CASSLHRGNQPQHF TGTGCCAGCAGCTTGCACAGGGGAAATCAGCCCCAGCATTTT TRBJ1-5 once TRBD1 TRBV7-9
CASTGTGVIYEQYF TGTGCCAGCACGGGAACAGGGGTAATCTACGAGCAGTACTTC TRBJ2-7 NA TRBD1 TRBV6-5
CASSFRGAYEQYF TGTGCCAGTAGCTTCAGGGGAGCCTACGAGCAGTACTTC TRBJ2-7 NA NA TRBV19
CASSQVGKIYGYTF TGTGCCAGCAGCCAAGTTGGCAAGATCTATGGCTACACCTTC TRBJ1-2 NA NA TRBV3-1/TRBV3-2
CSVVLAGAADTQYF TGCAGCGTTGTTCTAGCGGGAGCCGCAGATACGCAGTATTTT TRBJ2-3 NA TRBD2 TRBV29-1
CATVIGTGGEKLFF TGTGCCACCGTAATCGGGACAGGGGGTGAAAAACTGTTTTTT TRBJ1-4 NA TRBD1 TRBV24-1
CASSSEGYEQYF TGCGCCAGCAGCAGCGAAGGCTACGAGCAGTACTTC TRBJ2-7 NA NA TRBV5-1
CASSLRGTISYEQYF TGTGCCAGCAGTTTAAGGGGGACAATCTCCTACGAGCAGTACTTC TRBJ2-7 once NA TRBV27
CASSIGTSGVLNTQYF TGTGCCAGTAGTATAGGGACTAGCGGGGTATTAAATACGCAGTATTTT TRBJ2-3 NA TRBD2 TRBV19
CASSQDTLAGANEQFF TGCGCCAGCAGCCAAGATACGCTAGCGGGAGCGAATGAGCAGTTCTTC TRBJ2-1 NA TRBD2 TRBV4-1
CASSFILQGRDTEAFF TGTGCCAGCAGTTTCATTTTACAGGGGCGGGACACTGAAGCTTTCTTT TRBJ1-1 once TRBD1 TRBV6-5
CASSLTHGTEAFF TGCGCCAGCAGCCTCACACATGGCACTGAAGCTTTCTTT TRBJ1-1 NA NA TRBV4-1
CASSVLGAGETQYF TGTGCCAGCAGTGTCTTAGGGGCTGGGGAGACCCAGTACTTC TRBJ2-5 NA NA TRBV2
CASSLGRGERYEQYF TGTGCCAGCAGCTTAGGTCGCGGGGAACGATACGAGCAGTACTTC TRBJ2-7 NA NA TRBV5-6
CASTQGPSNTEAFF TGTGCCAGTACGCAGGGGCCCTCGAACACTGAAGCTTTCTTT TRBJ1-1 NA NA TRBV19
CASSQGTGGTEAFF TGTGCCAGCAGCCAGGGTACAGGGGGTACTGAAGCTTTCTTT TRBJ1-1 NA TRBD1 TRBV7-9
CASRFRESYNEQFF TGTGCCAGCAGGTTTAGGGAGTCTTACAATGAGCAGTTCTTC TRBJ2-1 NA NA TRBV6-6
CASRLGTEEKLFF TGTGCCAGCAGGCTGGGGACAGAGGAAAAACTGTTTTTT TRBJ1-4 NA TRBD1 TRBV6-5
CASSQEGGNTEAFF TGCGCCAGCAGCCAAGAAGGAGGGAACACTGAAGCTTTCTTT TRBJ1-1 once NA TRBV4-1
CASSPFDRYYEQYF TGCGCCAGCAGCCCTTTCGACAGGTACTACGAGCAGTACTTC TRBJ2-7 NA NA TRBV5-1
CASSMDSSYEQYF TGTGCCAGCTCCATGGACAGCTCCTACGAGCAGTACTTC TRBJ2-7 NA NA TRBV18
CASSLGGFDQPQHF TGCGCCAGCAGCTTGGGAGGGTTCGACCAGCCCCAGCATTTT TRBJ1-5 NA NA TRBV5-1
CAISPGQGRGDTQYF TGTGCCATCAGTCCGGGACAGGGGAGAGGAGATACGCAGTATTTT TRBJ2-3 few TRBD1 TRBV10-3
CAWSPRRLAGGPDTQYF TGTGCCTGGAGTCCAAGGAGACTAGCGGGAGGGCCGGATACGCAGTATTTT TRBJ2-3 NA TRBD2 TRBV30
CASSDGGDWYPGADTQYF TGTGCCAGTAGTGATGGGGGGGATTGGTACCCTGGCGCAGATACGCAGTATTTT TRBJ2-3 NA TRBD2 TRBV19
CASSQGGGANTEAFF TGTGCCAGCAGCCAAGGTGGGGGGGCGAACACTGAAGCTTTCTTT TRBJ1-1 NA NA TRBV3-1/TRBV3-2
CASSRDRGITEAFF TGTGCCAGTAGCCGGGACAGGGGCATCACTGAAGCTTTCTTT TRBJ1-1 NA TRBD1 TRBV19
CASSERGGPDEQYF TGTGCCAGCAGTGAACGAGGGGGTCCGGACGAGCAGTACTTC TRBJ2-7 NA NA TRBV6-1
CASSPNSGVGDTQYF TGTGCCAGCTCTCCTAACTCGGGAGTGGGTGATACGCAGTATTTT TRBJ2-3 NA NA TRBV18
CASSSLPPSGGDEQFF TGTGCCAGCAGCTCCCTCCCGCCTAGCGGGGGGGATGAGCAGTTCTTC TRBJ2-1 NA TRBD2 TRBV7-8
CSARRDSEAFF TGCAGTGCTAGGAGGGACTCTGAAGCTTTCTTT TRBJ1-1 NA NA TRBV20-1
CSARPAGGYTF TGCAGTGCGCGCCCTGCGGGTGGCTACACCTTC TRBJ1-2 NA NA TRBV20-1
CSVEEDTNTGELFF TGCAGCGTTGAAGAGGACACAAACACCGGGGAGCTGTTTTTT TRBJ2-2 NA NA TRBV29-1
CASSLANGIQETQYF TGTGCCAGCAGCTTAGCCAACGGTATTCAAGAGACCCAGTACTTC TRBJ2-5 NA NA TRBV7-6
CASSQIGGYNEQFF TGTGCCAGCAGCCAAATCGGGGGTTACAATGAGCAGTTCTTC TRBJ2-1 NA NA TRBV11-2
CASSLVGDVGNQPQHF TGTGCCAGCAGCTTAGTGGGAGATGTAGGCAATCAGCCCCAGCATTTT TRBJ1-5 few NA TRBV7-9
CASSFWDRASEQFF TGTGCCAGCAGCTTTTGGGACAGGGCCTCTGAGCAGTTCTTC TRBJ2-1 NA TRBD1 TRBV13